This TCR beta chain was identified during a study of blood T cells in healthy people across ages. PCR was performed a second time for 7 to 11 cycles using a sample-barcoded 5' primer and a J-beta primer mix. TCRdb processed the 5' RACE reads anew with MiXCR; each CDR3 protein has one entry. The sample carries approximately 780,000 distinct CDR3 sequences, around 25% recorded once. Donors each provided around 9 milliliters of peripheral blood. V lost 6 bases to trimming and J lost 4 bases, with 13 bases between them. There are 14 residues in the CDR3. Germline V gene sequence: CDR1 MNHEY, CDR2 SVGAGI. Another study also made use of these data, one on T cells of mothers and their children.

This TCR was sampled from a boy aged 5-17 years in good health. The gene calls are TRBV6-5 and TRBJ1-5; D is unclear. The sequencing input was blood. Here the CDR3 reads CASRLSSGNQPQHF. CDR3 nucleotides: TGTGCCAGCAGGCTTTCATCCGGTAATCAGCCCCAGCATTTT.